The 26 T cell receptor beta chains below come from one sample, sequenced in a study of response to subunit inactivated influenza vaccine. Using its own MiXCR run on the RT-PCR reads, TCRdb lists one record per CDR3 protein. The data contain around 750,000 distinct CDR3 sequences, less than 25% of them singletons. The starting material was PBMCs from blood, obtained 4 to 6 days after vaccination. All receptors derive from a man aged 50-60 years who received an inactivated influenza vaccine.

This clonotype was seen more than once but under ten times. V is TRBV12-3 or TRBV12-4 and J is TRBJ2-5; D is ambiguous. The CDR3 has 13 amino acids. V dropped 3 bases and J dropped 1 base, with 6 bases sitting between them. The CDR3 here is CASSFMGQETQYF. CDR3 DNA: TGTGCCAGCAGTTTTATGGGCCAAGAGACCCAGTACTTC.

V gene TRBV4-1 combines with J gene TRBJ2-5; the match to TRBD2 covers 14 bases. The V gene end was trimmed by 1 base and the J gene end by 5 bases; junction bases not matched to a gene: 3. Germline V gene lookup returns CDR1 MGHRA and CDR2 YSYEKL. This CDR3 has 16 amino acids. The CDR3 nucleotides read TGCGCCAGCAGCCAAGGACTAGCGGGGGGGTCGGAGACCCAGTACTTC. As protein: CASSQGLAGGSETQYF.

This sequence joins TRBV12-3 or TRBV12-4 and TRBJ1-6; D is ambiguous. V shed 2 bases and J shed 6 bases, with 8 bases lying between them. There are 14 residues in the CDR3. The CDR3, as DNA: TGTGCCAGCAGTTTAAGGGCGTTTAATTCACCCCTCCACTTT. Its protein is CASSLRAFNSPLHF.

The table lists this clonotype with a few counts. The chain uses TRBV23-1 and TRBJ2-7, with D tentatively TRBD1 (5 bases). TRBV23-1 counts as an open reading frame of uncertain function. V lost 4 bases and J 3 bases, leaving 16 bases between the germline ends. The CDR3 contains 15 residues. The chain's CDR3 is CASSPERQSIYEQYF. In nucleotides, the CDR3 is TGCGCCAGCAGTCCAGAGCGACAGAGCATCTACGAGCAGTACTTC.

The V call is TRBV18, the J call TRBJ2-3, with D perhaps matching TRBD2 (5 bases). CDR3 size: 16 residues. With 0 bases removed from V and 0 bases from J, the gap between germline ends came to 10 bases. Looked up from germline, CDR1 is KGHSH and CDR2 is LQKENI. The CDR3 DNA reads TGTGCCAGCTCACCACCAACTAGGGTCAGCACAGATACGCAGTATTTT. Translating gives CASSPPTRVSTDTQYF.

This clonotype has at least ten counts. The chain recombines TRBV18 with TRBJ2-1, with TRBD2 identical over 9 bases. V shed 2 bases, J shed 10 bases, and the junction held 12 bases outside the gene matches. Germline-derived CDR1 and CDR2 are KGHSH and LQKENI. CDR3 length equals 16 residues. The CDR3 sequence: CASSPDLAGRLKEQFF. The CDR3, as DNA: TGTGCCAGCTCACCAGATCTAGCGGGAAGGTTAAAAGAGCAGTTCTTC.

The genes are TRBV10-2 and TRBJ2-7; D is ambiguous. V lost 8 bases and J lost 0, with 20 bases in between. The CDR3 extends over 16 amino acids. Looked up from germline, CDR1 is WSHSY and CDR2 is SAAADI. The CDR3 loop reads CASQALGRAGSYEQYF. The CDR3 nucleotides read TGCGCCAGCCAGGCCCTTGGTAGGGCTGGCTCCTACGAGCAGTACTTC.

V gene TRBV2 combines with J gene TRBJ2-3; 10 bases fit TRBD1. This CDR3 is built from 15 residues. From germline, CDR1 is SNHLY and CDR2 FYNNEI. The V segment lost 9 bases and the J segment 4 bases; nucleotides outside the gene matches: 10. CDR3 nucleotides: TGTGCCAGAACGACTGTGGGACAGGGGTCAGATACGCAGTATTTT. Amino acids: CARTTVGQGSDTQYF.

This clonotype was recorded a few times. The chain employs TRBV6-2 or TRBV6-3 and TRBJ1-5; no firm D call. This CDR3 comprises 13 residues. V gave up 2 bases and J gave up 8 bases, with 10 bases separating them. Germline CDR1 reads MNHEY; CDR2 reads SVGEGT. DNA of the CDR3: TGTGCCAGCAGTTACAACAGCAGAGAGCCCCAGCATTTT. Its protein product is CASSYNSREPQHF.

This clonotype was counted many times. This chain's CDR3 is CSARIAYAGRNPYEQYF. The CDR3 nucleotides read TGCAGTGCTAGAATCGCGTATGCAGGGAGGAATCCCTACGAGCAGTACTTC. This rearrangement joins TRBV20-1 to TRBJ2-7, with D maybe TRBD2 (6 bases). This CDR3 spans 17 amino acids. From germline, CDR1 is DFQATT and CDR2 SNEGSKA (reference sequence). Deletions cut 2 bases from V and 2 bases from J, with 22 bases between.

This clonotype was detected only a few times. The chain employs TRBV24-1 and TRBJ2-1, with 9 positions matching TRBD2. This CDR3 is built from 15 residues. Germline V gene lookup returns CDR1 KGHDR and CDR2 SFDVKD. The V gene end was trimmed by 6 bases and the J gene end by 2 bases; junction bases not matched to a gene: 4. The CDR3 coding sequence is TGTGCCACCAGTCGAGCGGGAGGAGCCTACAATGAGCAGTTCTTC. This codes for CATSRAGGAYNEQFF.

This chain's CDR3 is CASSVDGVSSYEQYF. Here the CDR3 DNA reads TGTGCCAGCAGCGTAGACGGGGTATCCTCCTACGAGCAGTACTTC. This rearrangement joins TRBV9 to TRBJ2-7; maybe TRBD2 (5 bases). The CDR3 sequence is 15 residues long. Germline V lookup: CDR1 SGDLS, CDR2 YYNGEE. The V end was cut by 0 bases, the J end by 0 bases, with 10 bases between.

J is TRBJ2-1 and V is TRBV19; 10 bases agree with TRBD2. V shed 3 bases, J shed 6 bases, and the junction held 8 bases outside the gene matches. The CDR3 consists of 16 residues. CDR1 LNHDA and CDR2 SQIVND come from the germline V gene (reference sequence). Written as DNA, the CDR3 is TGTGCCAGTAGTATCGTGGCTAGCGGGAGTGTCAATGAGCAGTTCTTC. This codes for CASSIVASGSVNEQFF.

The rearrangement links TRBV6-2 or TRBV6-3 to TRBJ2-2, with 7 bases fitting TRBD2. The CDR3 covers 14 residues. Trimming removed 8 bases from V and 6 bases from J; junction bases left unmatched: 9. CDR1 and CDR2 (germline): MNHEY, SVGEGT. The CDR3 bases are TGTGCCAGCTTGTGGCAGGGAGGGGCCGGGGAGCTGTTTTTT. As protein: CASLWQGGAGELFF.

This clonotype occurred a few times. This chain joins TRBV28 and TRBJ2-3; D is possibly TRBD1 (6 bases). This CDR3 region has 14 residues. V was trimmed by 4 bases and J by 2 bases, leaving 10 bases between them. Germline V gives CDR1 MDHEN, CDR2 SYDVKM. The CDR3 reads CASSSDRNTDTQYF. The CDR3 DNA sequence: TGTGCCAGCAGTTCCGACAGGAACACAGATACGCAGTATTTT. The whole variable domain, remainder taken from reference TRBV28 and TRBJ2-3, is DVKVTQSSRYLVKRTGEKVFLECVQDMDHENMFWYRQDPGLGLRLIYFSYDVKMKEKGDIPEGYSVSREKKERFSLILESASTNQTSMYLCASSSDRNTDTQYFGPGTRLTVL.

The genes are TRBV20-1 and TRBJ2-7, with 8 bases identical to TRBD1. V shed 1 base and J 3 bases; nucleotides not matched to a gene: 11. Germline CDR1 and CDR2: DFQATT and SNEGSKA (reference sequence). The CDR3 has 16 residues. DNA for the CDR3: TGCAGTGCTAGAGGGGGAGGACAGGGAAGGTTCTACGAGCAGTACTTC. The encoded protein is CSARGGGQGRFYEQYF.

The rearrangement joins TRBV19 to TRBJ2-7; TRBD2 aligns across 10 bases. The CDR3 loop spans 15 amino acids. CDR1 is LNHDA and CDR2 is SQIVND in the germline V gene (reference sequence). With V trimmed by 3 bases and J by 1 base, 3 bases remained unmatched. CDR3 residues: CASSIGGLASYEQYF. DNA for the CDR3: TGTGCCAGTAGTATTGGGGGACTAGCGTCCTACGAGCAGTACTTC.

This clonotype was observed a few times. This chain connects TRBV4-1 to TRBJ2-7; D is uncertain. Trimming pared 0 bases from V and 0 bases from J, leaving 12 bases between. Germline V lookup: CDR1 MGHRA, CDR2 YSYEKL. The CDR3 runs to 16 residues. Here the CDR3 reads CASSQDHARSSYEQYF. The CDR3 DNA follows: TGCGCCAGCAGCCAAGATCATGCCCGGAGCTCCTACGAGCAGTACTTC.

J is TRBJ2-1 and V is TRBV6-2 or TRBV6-3; 9 bases are a match to TRBD2. Germline V lookup: CDR1 MNHEY, CDR2 SVGEGT. The CDR3 contains 15 residues. Trimming removed 5 bases from V and 3 bases from J; junction bases left unmatched: 5. The CDR3, as DNA: TGTGCCAGCAGTCCTAGCGGGATGTTCTACAATGAGCAGTTCTTC. Amino acids: CASSPSGMFYNEQFF.

This clonotype was seen more than once but under ten times. This chain joins TRBV3-1 and TRBJ1-6; D gene ambiguous. V was clipped by 0 bases and J by 0 bases, with 9 bases between them. There are 17 residues in the CDR3. The V gene's germline CDR1 is LGHDT and CDR2 YNNKEL (reference sequence). For the CDR3, the DNA is TGTGCCAGCAGCCAAGAGGGAGTCCCCTCCTATAATTCACCCCTCCACTTT. Amino acid sequence: CASSQEGVPSYNSPLHF.

This clonotype was counted a few times. The chain joins TRBV6-1 to TRBJ2-1; a possible D gene is TRBD1 (6 bases). The germline CDR1 and CDR2 sequences are MNHNS and SASEGT. There are 14 residues in the CDR3. Trimming shortened V by 2 bases and J by 8 bases, and 13 bases separated the two germline ends. CDR3 sequence: CASSESGTNDEQFF. CDR3 nucleotide sequence: TGTGCCAGCAGTGAATCCGGGACAAATGATGAGCAGTTCTTC.

The V and J genes are TRBV6-2 or TRBV6-3 and TRBJ1-1, with D uncertain. Trimming pared 7 bases from V and 5 bases from J, leaving 11 bases between. This CDR3 region has 12 residues. CDR1 MNHEY and CDR2 SVGEGT come from the germline V gene. CDR3 sequence reads: CASKDGWTEAFF. The DNA for the CDR3 is TGTGCCAGCAAGGACGGGTGGACTGAAGCTTTCTTT.

This clonotype appeared a few times. The chain recombines TRBV20-1 with TRBJ2-4; 7 nucleotides align to TRBD2. In germline, CDR1 is DFQATT, CDR2 SNEGSKA (reference sequence). The length of the CDR3 is 14 residues. J gave up 1 base and V 6 bases, and 6 bases lay outside the gene matches. The CDR3: CSAVAGSAKNIQYF. DNA for the CDR3: TGCAGTGCCGTAGCGGGTTCGGCCAAAAACATTCAGTACTTC.

The chain joins TRBV28 to TRBJ2-7; 10 bases line up with TRBD1. J was trimmed by 6 bases and V by 5 bases; bases with no gene match: 10. CDR3 size: 15 residues. Germline lookup yields CDR1 MDHEN and CDR2 SYDVKM. CDR3 residues: CASSPRDRGFIEQYF. In DNA, the CDR3 is TGTGCCAGCAGTCCCCGGGACAGGGGTTTTATCGAGCAGTACTTC.

The rearrangement joins TRBV6-5 to TRBJ1-1, with D perhaps matching TRBD1 (5 bases). CDR1 MNHEY and CDR2 SVGAGI come from the germline V gene. V dropped 0 bases and J dropped 4 bases, with 15 bases sitting between them. The CDR3 consists of 16 residues. CDR3 coding DNA: TGTGCCAGCAGTTACTCGAAGGGGAGGAGCAGCACTGAAGCTTTCTTT. It encodes CASSYSKGRSSTEAFF.

The CDR3 nucleotides are TGCGCCAGCAGCCAAGATGGGGCAGGAAATGAAAAACTGTTTTTT. Protein sequence: CASSQDGAGNEKLFF. The rearrangement uses TRBV4-3 and TRBJ1-4; a possible D gene is TRBD1 (5 bases). This CDR3 contains 15 residues. Germline loops: CDR1 LGHNA, CDR2 YSLEER. V gave up 0 bases and J gave up 5 bases, with 10 bases separating them.